This TCR beta chain came from a study of shared clonotypes between healthy human individuals. Background on the study: With ages of 18 to 49, the donors were a couple of women and a few men.

This CDR3 comprises 15 residues. CDR1 ENHRY and CDR2 SYGVKD come from the germline V gene. J lost 6 bases, V lost 7 bases, and 5 bases had no gene match. Libraries were prepared by immunoSEQ multiplex PCR; TCRdb keeps only in-frame clonotypes and omits some of them. Among under 2.5 million clones listed, 80% to 95% were seen once. CD4+ cells yielded CD45RA+ naive and CD45RA-negative memory subsets. The source of this sequence is a man in his late teens or twenties in good health. Some clones in this sample may be carry-over from other donors' samples. The chain has TRBV10-3 and TRBJ2-2; 13 nucleotides match TRBD2. The material sequenced was naive CD4+ T cells from PBMCs. Subset indicated: CD45RA+ positively selected. CDR3 bases: TGTGCCATCAAAGGGACTAGCGGGATGGCCGGGGAGCTGTTTTTT. Its protein product is CAIKGTSGMAGELFF.